These T cell receptor beta chains were read from a single sample in a study of shared clonotypes between healthy human individuals. The method was immunoSEQ multiplex PCR; TCRdb's version includes in-frame clones alone and lacks a portion of them. Of roughly 2.1 million clones in the sample, roughly 91% were seen once. Material: naive CD8+ T cells from PBMCs. Receptors originate from a young man in good health. Some clones in this sample may be carry-over from other donors' samples. Each CDR3 is given with its conserved first and last residue. The D gene is left open where the match is weak. Some rows have no size entry. The others give once, few or many, or a class for an expanded clone.

abundance	v_gene	d_gene	j_gene	CDR3nt	CDR3aa
-	TRBV27	-	TRBJ2-2	TGTGCCACCGGAGACAGAAACACCGGGGAGCTGTTTTTT	CATGDRNTGELFF
-	TRBV7-2	-	TRBJ2-7	TGTGCCAGCAGCTTAGACGTGGGGGTAGGGCAGTACTTC	CASSLDVGVGQYF
few	TRBV27	TRBD1	TRBJ1-2	TGTGCCAGCAGTTTAAGACAGGGGGATTACTATGGCTACACCTTC	CASSLRQGDYYGYTF
-	TRBV11-2	TRBD2	TRBJ2-3	TGTGCCAGCAGCATCAGGACTAGCCGGGGCACAGATACGCAGTATTTT	CASSIRTSRGTDTQYF
once	TRBV11-2	-	TRBJ2-1	TGTGCCAGCAGCTTCGGTCGTTCGGGCCTCTACAATGAGCAGTTCTTC	CASSFGRSGLYNEQFF
-	TRBV28	-	TRBJ1-1	TGTGCCAGCAGTTTAAGTCCGGTCGTGGACAGTGAAGCTTTCTTT	CASSLSPVVDSEAFF
-	TRBV6-5	-	TRBJ1-5	TGTGCCAGCAGTTTGGTACAGGGTAGCAATCAGCCCCAGCATTTT	CASSLVQGSNQPQHF
few	TRBV9	-	TRBJ1-1	TGTGCCAGCAGCGTAGGCGGGGTGGGGACTGAAGCTTTCTTT	CASSVGGVGTEAFF
-	TRBV6-6	TRBD2	TRBJ2-7	TGTGCCAGCAGCTACGGACTAGCGGCCTACGAGCAGTACTTC	CASSYGLAAYEQYF
-	TRBV27	-	TRBJ1-1	TGTGCCAGCAGAGTGTGGTTGGGGGCGCGAACTGAAGCTTTCTTT	CASRVWLGARTEAFF
-	TRBV4-1	-	TRBJ2-2	TGCGCCAGCAGCAGCCAACGAGCCGGGACATTTACCGGGGAGCTGTTTTTT	CASSSQRAGTFTGELFF
-	TRBV5-6	-	TRBJ2-7	TGTGCCAGCAGCTTGGGGGGCCAGGGCAGCTACGAGCAGTACTTC	CASSLGGQGSYEQYF
-	TRBV11-2	TRBD2	TRBJ2-1	TGTGCCAGCAGCTTAGCTGTGCTAGCGGGAAAAGATGAGCAGTTCTTC	CASSLAVLAGKDEQFF
-	TRBV28	-	TRBJ1-1	TGTGCCAGCAGTACTACAGGGATGAACACTGAAGCTTTCTTT	CASSTTGMNTEAFF
-	TRBV12-5	TRBD1	TRBJ1-2	TGTGCTAGTGGCCAGGGGGCCGCTAACTATGGCTACACCTTC	CASGQGAANYGYTF
-	TRBV29-1	-	TRBJ2-5	TGCAGCGTTGAGGGGATCGTCGGCGAGACCCAGTACTTC	CSVEGIVGETQYF
once	TRBV13	TRBD1	TRBJ2-7	TGTGCCAGCAGCTCACAGGGACAGGAACAGATAACCTACGAGCAGTACTTC	CASSSQGQEQITYEQYF
-	TRBV4-1	-	TRBJ2-7	TGCGCCAGCAGCCCCAGCGCACGGGAGAGCTCCTACGAGCAGTACTTC	CASSPSARESSYEQYF
-	TRBV7-9	-	TRBJ2-1	TGTGCCAGCACCGGAGCGGGTAAATACAATGAGCAGTTCTTC	CASTGAGKYNEQFF
-	TRBV4-1	TRBD1	TRBJ1-2	TGCGCCAGCAGCGGACAGGGGGAGGGCTACACCTTC	CASSGQGEGYTF
-	TRBV6-5	-	TRBJ2-7	TGTGCCAGCAGTTACGGGGGGTCGGGGTACGAGCAGTACTTC	CASSYGGSGYEQYF
-	TRBV28	-	TRBJ1-6	TGTGCCAGCAGTTACAGGGTTGGTTCACCCCTCCACTTT	CASSYRVGSPLHF
-	TRBV7-9	-	TRBJ2-5	TGTGCCAGCAGCCAACGGAGGGATGAAGAGACCCAGTACTTC	CASSQRRDEETQYF
-	TRBV9	TRBD1	TRBJ1-2	TGTGCCAGCAGCGTAGCGGGACAGGTGGGACCGAATAACTATGGCTACACCTTC	CASSVAGQVGPNNYGYTF
-	TRBV19	TRBD1	TRBJ2-7	TGTGCCAGTAGTATACAGGGACAGGAGCCAGAAGAGCAGTACTTC	CASSIQGQEPEEQYF
-	TRBV29-1	-	TRBJ1-1	TGCAGCGTTGGGGGAGGAGCCAACACTGAAGCTTTCTTT	CSVGGGANTEAFF
-	TRBV7-9	TRBD2	TRBJ2-1	TGTGCCAGCAGCCCACTAGCGGGAGAGGGCCTTAATGAGCAGTTCTTC	CASSPLAGEGLNEQFF
once	TRBV27	-	TRBJ2-4	TGTGCCAGCAGGGAGTTAGCCAAAAACATTCAGTACTTC	CASRELAKNIQYF
-	TRBV7-8	TRBD1	TRBJ1-6	TGTGCCAGCAACGGGCCAGGGGGTATCTCCTATAATTCACCCCTCCACTTT	CASNGPGGISYNSPLHF
-	TRBV6-5	TRBD1	TRBJ1-2	TGTGCCAGCAGAGCCCGACAGGGGCTTTATGGCTACACCTTC	CASRARQGLYGYTF
-	TRBV7-9	-	TRBJ2-1	TGTGCCAGCAGCCATCCGGGGGTCGCCTCCTACAATGAGCAGTTCTTC	CASSHPGVASYNEQFF
-	TRBV6-5	TRBD1	TRBJ1-5	TGTGCCAGCAGTCGACAGGGGTATCAGCCCCAGCATTTT	CASSRQGYQPQHF
-	TRBV7-9	TRBD2	TRBJ2-7	TGTGCCAGCAGCCATAGACTAGCTCGCTACGAGCAGTACTTC	CASSHRLARYEQYF
-	TRBV15	-	TRBJ2-7	TGTGCCACCAGCCCTCGTAGGAGAGTCGCCGGGTTCTACGAGCAGTACTTC	CATSPRRRVAGFYEQYF
-	TRBV18	-	TRBJ1-5	TGTGCCAGCTCACTTGATTTACCCGTCTGGGGTCAGCCCCAGCATTTT	CASSLDLPVWGQPQHF
few	TRBV29-1	-	TRBJ1-1	TGCAGCGTTGGGGGAGGACTGTCACCGAACACTGAAGCTTTCTTT	CSVGGGLSPNTEAFF
-	TRBV5-4	-	TRBJ2-3	TGTGCCAGCAGCTTGGACCTGGGCGGGGCAGATACGCAGTATTTT	CASSLDLGGADTQYF
once	TRBV15	-	TRBJ2-1	TGTGCCACCAGCAGAGGGTCCTCGGCCTACAATGAGCAGTTCTTC	CATSRGSSAYNEQFF
-	TRBV6-1	-	TRBJ2-1	TGTGCCAGCATTGGACAGTCAGGCTCCTACAATGAGCAGTTCTTC	CASIGQSGSYNEQFF
-	TRBV29-1	TRBD2	TRBJ2-5	TGCAGCGTTGGTCGGGCGGGAGGCCTTAGAGAGACCCAGTACTTC	CSVGRAGGLRETQYF
-	TRBV27	-	TRBJ2-7	TGTGCCAGCAGCCTCGGACCAAGGAGCTCCTACGAGCAGTACTTC	CASSLGPRSSYEQYF
-	TRBV29-1	-	TRBJ2-7	TGCAGCGCGACCCCGGGACAACTCTACGAGCAGTACTTC	CSATPGQLYEQYF
-	TRBV6-1	-	TRBJ2-7	TGTGCCAGCAGCCCCTCGGACAGCTACGAGCAGTACTTC	CASSPSDSYEQYF
-	TRBV12-5	TRBD2	TRBJ2-2	TGTGCTAGTGGTTTGGGGGGAACTAGCGGGAACACCGGGGAGCTGTTTTTT	CASGLGGTSGNTGELFF
-	TRBV25-1	-	TRBJ2-7	TGTGCCAGCACCCCGGCCAGGGACTCCTACGAGCAGTACTTC	CASTPARDSYEQYF
-	TRBV28	-	TRBJ2-2	TGTGCCACCAAGGATCTATCAGGGGTTGGCACCGGGGAGCTGTTTTTT	CATKDLSGVGTGELFF
-	TRBV4-3	-	TRBJ2-2	TGCGCCAGCAGCGAGAGAGGAGCCGTAACCGGGGAGCTGTTTTTT	CASSERGAVTGELFF
-	TRBV5-6	-	TRBJ2-7	TGTGCCAGCAGCTCAACAGGGATAAACTCCTACGAGCAGTACTTC	CASSSTGINSYEQYF
-	TRBV28	TRBD2	TRBJ2-5	TGTGCCCTTCGGGGCGCGGGGGAGGAGACCCAGTACTTC	CALRGAGEETQYF
-	TRBV2	-	TRBJ1-5	TGTGCCAGCAGCGATGGAAAATATCAGCCCCAGCATTTT	CASSDGKYQPQHF
-	TRBV19	-	TRBJ2-1	TGTGCCAGTAGTATAATGGAGGGCCTCTACAATGAGCAGTTCTTC	CASSIMEGLYNEQFF
-	TRBV28	TRBD1	TRBJ1-5	TGTGCCAGCAGTTTAGACCACAGGGGACTGGGTAAGCCCCAGCATTTT	CASSLDHRGLGKPQHF
-	TRBV19	TRBD1	TRBJ1-2	TGTGCCAGTAGTACCGGGACAGGGACTGGCTACACCTTC	CASSTGTGTGYTF
-	TRBV7-9	-	TRBJ2-7	TGTGCCAGCAGCTTATCGTCCAGGGGACCCTACGAGCAGTACTTC	CASSLSSRGPYEQYF
-	TRBV15	-	TRBJ1-1	TGTGCCACCAGCAGCCGATCACTGTTCCCTGAAGCTTTCTTT	CATSSRSLFPEAFF
-	TRBV9	-	TRBJ2-1	TGTGCCAGCAGCAACCGTCGGGACTCCGATTACAATGAGCAGTTCTTC	CASSNRRDSDYNEQFF
once	TRBV19	TRBD2	TRBJ2-3	TGTGCCAGTAGTATCTCCCTTTTAGCGGGAGGCCCAGGGGATACGCAGTATTTT	CASSISLLAGGPGDTQYF